Detailed here is one TCR beta chain. The record originates from a study of blood T cell repertoires in COVID-19. In the original analysis: The authors estimated nucleated cell counts from reference gene primer amplification. Libraries were prepared by immunoSEQ multiplex PCR; TCRdb keeps only in-frame clonotypes and omits some of them. The V and J calls and clone size were taken over from that table, and D and trimming were inferred from the DNA. The table shows around 99,000 clones, with 90% occurring only once. This receptor was taken from a middle-aged man with acute or convalescent COVID-19. Sample: peripheral blood.

DNA for the CDR3: TGTGCCAGCAGCGGAGGGACACCAGATACGCAGTATTTT. Amino acid sequence: CASSGGTPDTQYF. V usage is TRBV7-8 and J usage is TRBJ2-3; D tentatively reads TRBD1 or TRBD2 (6 bases each). Germline CDR1 SGHVS, CDR2 FQNEAQ. V was trimmed by 5 bases and J by 4 bases, leaving 10 bases between them. The CDR3 is 13 residues long.